This T cell receptor (beta chain) stems from a study of control samples from healthy donors and cancer patients. Germline CDR1 and CDR2: SEHNR and FQNEAQ (reference sequence). V was pared by 5 bases and J by 0 bases, with 11 bases between. The length of the CDR3 is 15 residues. Libraries were prepared by immunoSEQ multiplex PCR; TCRdb keeps only in-frame clonotypes and omits some of them. This sample has some 150,000 clones, with 96% found just once. Sequenced material: blood. The source of this sequence is a woman aged 25-40 years in good health. This chain joins TRBV7-9 and TRBJ2-1; D is unresolved. The CDR3 spells CASSRWASSYNEQFF. In nucleotides, the CDR3 is TGTGCCAGCAGCCGTTGGGCTAGCTCCTACAATGAGCAGTTCTTC.